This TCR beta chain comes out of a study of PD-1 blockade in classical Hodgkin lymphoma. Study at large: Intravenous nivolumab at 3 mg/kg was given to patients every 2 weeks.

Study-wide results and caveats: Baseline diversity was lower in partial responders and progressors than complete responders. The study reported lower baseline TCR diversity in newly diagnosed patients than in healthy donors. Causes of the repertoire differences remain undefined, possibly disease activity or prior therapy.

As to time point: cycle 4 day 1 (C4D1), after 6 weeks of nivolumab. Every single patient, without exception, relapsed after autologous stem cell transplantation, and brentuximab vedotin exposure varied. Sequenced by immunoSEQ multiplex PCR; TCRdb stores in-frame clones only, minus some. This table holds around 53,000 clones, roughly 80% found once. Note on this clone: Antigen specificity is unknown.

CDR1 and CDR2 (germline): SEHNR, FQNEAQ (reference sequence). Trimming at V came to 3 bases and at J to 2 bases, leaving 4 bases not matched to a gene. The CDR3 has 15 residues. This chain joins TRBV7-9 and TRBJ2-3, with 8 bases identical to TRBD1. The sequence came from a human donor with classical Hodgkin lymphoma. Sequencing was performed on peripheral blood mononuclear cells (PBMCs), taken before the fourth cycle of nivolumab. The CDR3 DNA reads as TGTGCCAGCAGCTTTAGGACAGGGTACACAGATACGCAGTATTTT. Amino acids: CASSFRTGYTDTQYF.